This TCR beta chain is from a study of TIL therapy for anti-PD-1-resistant metastatic lung cancer. The CDR3 runs to 15 residues. Germline CDR1 SGHTA, CDR2 FQGNSA. Between the trimmed V and J ends, which lost 2 bases and 3 bases, there was a span of 8 bases. The time point is: pre-treatment sample, taken before nivolumab and TIL therapy. The tumor samples were excised metastases, mostly pleural nodules or supraclavicular lymph nodes. In this sample, this clone turned up a few times. The libraries were made with immunoSEQ v3. Clones were read by immunoSEQ multiplex PCR, and TCRdb kept only the in-frame ones, dropping some. The sample includes about 95,000 clones, about three fifths seen only once; the top ten take 10% to 11%.

Sequencing used tumor tissue, obtained at baseline. This TCR derives from a person between 25 and 79 years old with non-small cell lung cancer. This sequence joins TRBV7-2 and TRBJ2-6; D gene ambiguous. CDR3 in DNA: TGTGCCAGCAGCTTAATTAAGGGTGGGGCCAACGTCCTGACTTTC. Amino acid sequence: CASSLIKGGANVLTF.